This note documents a single T cell receptor beta chain sequence. This record comes from a study of blood T cell dynamics during melanoma immunotherapy. With 0 bases removed from V and 2 bases from J, the gap between germline ends came to 7 bases. The CDR3 is 14 residues long. Looked up from germline, CDR1 is SGDLS and CDR2 is YYNGEE. Libraries were prepared by immunoSEQ multiplex PCR; TCRdb keeps only in-frame clonotypes and omits some of them. The sample shows around 12,000 clones, about four fifths of them seen only once. Time point: pre-treatment baseline. Disease control meant complete response, partial response or stable disease at 12 weeks.

Material: blood, obtained from a patient treated with checkpoint blockade. This chain links TRBV9 with TRBJ2-3; no definite D call. The TCR comes from a human donor with melanoma. CDR3 sequence (DNA): TGTGCCAGCAGCGTAGGGCAGATCACAGATACGCAGTATTTT. Translating it yields CASSVGQITDTQYF.